The clone carrying this TCR beta chain was observed at least ten times. Its cognate antigen is unknown. This entry comes from a study of T cells in Graves' hyperthyroidism and ophthalmopathy. Study details: Once the initial diagnosis was made, peripheral blood was obtained before any treatment.

Whole-study findings and limits: The model forecast ophthalmopathy, anticipating it by a median about six months before onset.

Extraction of PBMCs used 8.5 to 10 ml of fresh peripheral blood. The CDR3 covers 18 residues. Germline loops: CDR1 LGHNA, CDR2 YNFKEQ. Trimming removed 1 base from V and 1 base from J; junction bases left unmatched: 5. RNA transcripts gave rise to amplified TCR beta CDR3 regions. TCR CDR3 regions were first amplified by RT-PCR with HTBI primers. Each CDR3 protein is one row after TCRdb ran MiXCR on the multiplex PCR reads. The sample shows approximately 600,000 distinct CDR3 sequences, around 15% of them seen only once. The sequence was collected from a woman younger than 45 with Graves' hyperthyroidism. The specimen sequenced was blood. The genes are TRBV4-2 and TRBJ2-3, with 13 bases lining up with TRBD2. The CDR3 sequence is CASSQGGGLAGGTDTQYF. The CDR3 DNA reads as TGTGCCAGCAGCCAAGGGGGAGGACTAGCGGGAGGCACAGATACGCAGTATTTT.